Listed here is a single TCR beta chain. The time point is: pretreatment peripheral blood. In germline, CDR1 is SGHRS, CDR2 YFSETQ. Trimming took 8 bases from V and 6 from J, leaving 6 bases between them. The CDR3 consists of 9 residues. This specimen belongs to a study of PD-L1 blockade in urothelial cancer. Study overall: Analysis of blood occurred 3 weeks (second dose) and 6 weeks after treatment start. Blood gave a median around 150,000 T cells.

Sequenced by immunoSEQ multiplex PCR; TCRdb stores in-frame clones only, minus some. The sample comprises about 50,000 clones, about 88% of which are singletons, and approximately 2.9% rests with the top ten. Sequencing was performed on PBMCs, taken around atezolizumab (anti-PD-L1) treatment. The TCR was taken from a man between 70 and 80 years old with urothelial cancer. The chain uses TRBV5-1 and TRBJ2-7, with D perhaps TRBD1 (5 bases). The CDR3 region is CARRGEQYF. DNA for the CDR3: TGCGCCAGAAGGGGCGAGCAGTACTTC.